This TCR beta chain was identified during a study of T cell repertoires in aging, cancer and after chemotherapy. Amplification of TCR beta used genomic DNA extracted from peripheral blood. CDR3 length: 13 amino acids. The germline V gene has CDR1 SQVTM and CDR2 ANQGSEA. Trimming shortened V by 4 bases and J by 5 bases, and 15 bases separated the two germline ends. This clonotype is termed medium-sized. Multiplex touch-down PCR with TRB-A/B primers amplified rearranged V-D-J TRB sequences. TCRdb reprocessed the multiplex PCR reads with MiXCR, giving one entry per CDR3 protein. The sample carries about 6,800 distinct CDR3 sequences, roughly 29% recorded once.

The genes are TRBV29-1 and TRBJ2-7; unclear D gene. What was sequenced was blood. This sequence originates from a human donor with a blood cancer. The donor label of this sample is uncertain. Here the CDR3 reads CSVAGVTQNEQYF. For the CDR3, the DNA is TGCAGCGTTGCCGGAGTCACACAAAACGAGCAGTACTTC.